This T cell receptor beta chain was obtained from a study of T cells in localized non-small cell lung cancer. Clones were read by immunoSEQ multiplex PCR, and TCRdb kept only the in-frame ones, dropping some. The table shows fewer than 95,000 clones, with approximately 91% occurring only once. Study findings and constraints: Uninvolved adjacent lung showed the highest T cell clonality, exceeding tumor. As only one tumor region underwent sequencing, heterogeneity remains possible. Median detection of top 100 tumor clones in adjacent lung was 57 clones.

The CDR3 has 16 amino acids. Looked up from germline, CDR1 is SGHDT and CDR2 is YYEEEE. The germline V and J ends were trimmed by 0 bases and 1 base, with 13 bases remaining between them. With regard to this clone: Its target is unknown.

The genes are TRBV5-6 and TRBJ1-1, with D unclear. The sample here was PBMCs, taken before any cancer treatment. The source is a woman aged 40-70 years with stage II squamous cell lung carcinoma. The CDR3 sequence is CASSLAWSTGNTEAFF. The CDR3 DNA reads as TGTGCCAGCAGCTTGGCCTGGAGTACCGGGAACACTGAAGCTTTCTTT.